This TCR beta chain was observed in a study of T cell changes during pregnancy in multiple sclerosis. V lost 2 bases, J lost 2 bases, and 13 bases lay in between. The CDR3 covers 15 residues. Germline loops: CDR1 MDHEN, CDR2 SYDVKM. Generated by immunoSEQ multiplex PCR, the TCRdb table keeps only in-frame clones and is missing some. The sample carries about 100,000 clones, about 92% recorded once. J is TRBJ2-7 and V is TRBV28, with TRBD1 as a possible D gene (5 bases). The sample in question was peripheral blood, obtained in the second trimester of pregnancy. This receptor was taken from a female donor with multiple sclerosis, enrolled in a pregnancy study. CDR3 sequence: CASSLVTARAYEQYF. In nucleotides, the CDR3 is TGTGCCAGCAGTTTAGTGACAGCCCGAGCCTACGAGCAGTACTTC.